The T cell receptor beta chain described here comes from a study of technical replicates of blood from a few donors. Trimming removed 0 bases from V and 0 bases from J; junction bases left unmatched: 3. This CDR3 has 17 residues. The germline V gene has CDR1 SGDLS and CDR2 YYNGEE. The protocol was immunoSEQ multiplex PCR, while the TCRdb copy is restricted to in-frame clones and leaves out a portion. The data hold roughly 65,000 clones, with around nine tenths observed a single time. The chain couples TRBV9 to TRBJ2-3; 11 nucleotides match TRBD2. The TCR originated in a human donor in good health. Some clones in this sample may be carry-over from other donors' samples. Sequencing input: PBMCs. DNA of the CDR3: TGTGCCAGCAGCGTAGATAGCGGGGGGGCTAGCACAGATACGCAGTATTTT. This sequence encodes CASSVDSGGASTDTQYF.